The clone carrying this T cell receptor beta chain was detected a few times. Antigen unknown. This specimen comes from a study of response to subunit inactivated influenza vaccine. Whole-study findings and limits: The authors offered the suggestion that each seasonal influenza vaccination recruits few new T cells.

TCRdb re-analysed the RT-PCR reads in MiXCR, keeping a single row per CDR3 protein. The sample consists of approximately 290,000 distinct CDR3 sequences, over 20% of them appearing once. The J segment lost 5 bases and the V segment lost 5 bases, leaving 8 bases of the junction unmatched. The CDR3 totals 14 residues. The chain couples TRBV12-3 or TRBV12-4 to TRBJ1-1, with 7 bases identical to TRBD1. This TCR was recovered from a man aged 45 to 70 who received an inactivated influenza vaccine. Material: PBMCs from blood, obtained 21 months after vaccination. The CDR3 here is CASSTGTVDTEAFF. Here the CDR3 DNA reads TGTGCCAGCAGTACCGGGACAGTGGATACTGAAGCTTTCTTT.